The clone carrying this T cell receptor (beta chain) showed up just a few times. Its specificity is unknown. Trimming stripped 0 bases from V and 6 bases from J, with 12 bases between. CDR1 and CDR2 from the germline V gene are LGHNA and YNFKEQ. The CDR3 has 15 residues. This entry comes from a study of T cells in Graves' hyperthyroidism and ophthalmopathy. Study results and limitations: Among clonotypes expanded in thyroid above 0.001, most were also found in blood.

The TCR beta CDR3 regions underwent amplification using RNA transcripts as the source. HTBI primers drove first-round RT-PCR of the TCR CDR3. TCRdb reprocessed the multiplex PCR reads with MiXCR, giving one entry per CDR3 protein. The sample contains roughly 180,000 distinct CDR3 sequences, roughly 10% of which appear only once. Ahead of any ophthalmopathy symptoms, the blood sample was obtained at the first diagnosis of hyperthyroidism. This chain links TRBV4-2 with TRBJ2-1; perhaps TRBD2 as D (6 bases). The material sequenced was blood. This clonotype originated in a woman aged 18-29 years with Graves' hyperthyroidism that later progressed to Graves' ophthalmopathy. In nucleotides, the CDR3 is TGTGCCAGCAGCCAAGACCGGGACTCCCTCAATGAGCAGTTCTTC. Its translation is CASSQDRDSLNEQFF.